This passage covers 24 T cell receptor beta chains from one sample sequenced in a study of blood T cell repertoires in COVID-19. Profiling relied on immunoSEQ multiplex PCR, and the TCRdb table lists in-frame clones only, not all of them. The table shows about 56,000 clones, with roughly 83% occurring only once. The sequencing sample was made of peripheral blood. Receptors were obtained from a man in his 60s with COVID-19, enrolled during active disease.

This clone was recorded only once. The rearrangement uses TRBV2 and TRBJ1-1; D is uncertain. The CDR3 contains 11 residues. The germline gives CDR1 SNHLY, CDR2 FYNNEI. The ends were cut back, 1 base at V and 10 bases at J, with 7 bases in the middle. For the CDR3, the DNA is TGTGCCAGCAGTGAAGGAGGGATAGCTTTCTTT. It codes for CASSEGGIAFF.

J is TRBJ1-4 and V is TRBV28, with D possibly being TRBD1 (6 bases). The CDR3 totals 11 residues. Germline CDR1 and CDR2: MDHEN and SYDVKM. The ends were cut back, 2 bases at V and 13 bases at J, with 8 bases in the middle. The CDR3 sequence is CASSLTGSLFF. The CDR3 DNA is TGTGCCAGCAGTTTAACAGGGTCACTGTTTTTT.

The V call is TRBV6-6, the J call TRBJ2-1, with 8 bases fitting TRBD1. Trimming removed 5 bases from V and 12 bases from J; junction bases left unmatched: 6. The CDR3 has 12 residues. CDR1 and CDR2 from the germline V gene are MNHNY and SVGAGI (reference sequence). Written as DNA, the CDR3 is TGTGCCAGCAGTAAACAACAGGGGGGGCAGTTCTTC. It specifies CASSKQQGGQFF.

This chain links TRBV4-2 with TRBJ2-7, with D possibly being TRBD1 (6 bases). The CDR3 has 15 residues. The germline V and J ends were trimmed by 3 bases and 1 base, with 13 bases remaining between them. Germline CDR1 is LGHNA and CDR2 is YNFKEQ. CDR3 DNA: TGTGCCAGCAGCCAGACACAGGGTCAGTCCTACGAGCAGTACTTC. This translates into CASSQTQGQSYEQYF.

This rearrangement joins TRBV10-2 to TRBJ1-4; 10 bases map to TRBD1. The CDR3 is 15 amino acids. Germline lookup yields CDR1 WSHSY and CDR2 SAAADI. Trimming removed 3 bases from V and 7 bases from J; junction bases left unmatched: 5. CDR3 nucleotides: TGCGCCAGCAGTGAACCGACAGGGGGCACTGAAAAACTGTTTTTT. Residues: CASSEPTGGTEKLFF.

The chain carries TRBV18 and TRBJ1-4; D might be TRBD1 (6 bases). Germline V gene lookup returns CDR1 KGHSH and CDR2 LQKENI. The CDR3 is 15 amino acids. Trimming shortened V by 6 bases and J by 4 bases, and 15 bases separated the two germline ends. Here the CDR3 DNA reads TGTGCCAGCTCCCGAGGGGGAATGGATAATGAAAAACTGTTTTTT. It encodes CASSRGGMDNEKLFF.

The genes are TRBV5-1 and TRBJ1-3; 7 bases are shared with TRBD1. Germline V gives CDR1 SGHRS, CDR2 YFSETQ. J was trimmed by 4 bases and V by 4 bases; bases with no gene match: 5. The CDR3 is 14 residues long. This CDR3 is CASSGGTAGNTIYF. The DNA of the CDR3 is TGCGCCAGCAGCGGGGGGACAGCAGGAAACACCATATATTTT.

The chain carries TRBV10-2 and TRBJ2-7; 9 bases are shared with TRBD1. Trimming at V came to 4 bases and at J to 6 bases, leaving 7 bases not matched to a gene. Germline V gene data show CDR1 as WSHSY and CDR2 as SAAADI. CDR3 length: 14 residues. Written as DNA, the CDR3 is TGCGCCAGCAGTGTTACACAGGGGGCGCCCGAGCAGTACTTC. Amino acid sequence: CASSVTQGAPEQYF.

This clone was recorded at least ten times. The V and J genes are TRBV30 and TRBJ2-7; unclear D gene. The CDR3 is 12 amino acids. Germline loops: CDR1 GTSNPN, CDR2 SVGIG (reference sequence). The V end lost 5 bases, the J end lost 0 bases, and 8 bases lay between the germline ends. The CDR3 DNA follows: TGTGCCTGGTCGCGCCACTCCTACGAGCAGTACTTC. Its translation: CAWSRHSYEQYF.

The chain has TRBV27 and TRBJ1-6, with D possibly TRBD1 on 5 matching bases. Trimming stripped 0 bases from V and 5 bases from J, with 14 bases between. The germline V gene has CDR1 MNHEY and CDR2 SMNVEV (reference sequence). This CDR3 has 17 residues. This chain's CDR3 is CASSLSMGLANNSPLHF. The CDR3 nucleotides are TGTGCCAGCAGTTTATCGATGGGGCTTGCGAATAATTCACCCCTCCACTTT.

The chain links TRBV6-5 to TRBJ2-7; 8 bases agree with TRBD2. The CDR3 covers 13 residues. Trimming cost V 8 bases and J 7 bases; bases outside gene matches: 10. CDR1 is MNHEY and CDR2 is SVGAGI in the germline V gene. The CDR3 loop reads CASRGGGTGEQYF. The CDR3 DNA follows: TGTGCCAGCCGGGGGGGCGGAACGGGGGAGCAGTACTTC.

The V and J genes are TRBV18 and TRBJ2-5; tentatively, D is TRBD2 (5 bases). CDR1 and CDR2 from the germline V gene are KGHSH and LQKENI. There are 12 residues in the CDR3. The V end lost 8 bases, the J end lost 5 bases, and 12 bases lay between the germline ends. CDR3: CASATSEETQYF. CDR3 nucleotide sequence: TGTGCCAGCGCAACTAGTGAGGAGACCCAGTACTTC.

This chain joins TRBV29-1 and TRBJ2-1; D perhaps matches TRBD2 (5 bases). V was cut by 5 bases and J by 2 bases, with 13 bases left in between. The CDR3 has 14 residues. Germline lookup yields CDR1 SQVTM and CDR2 ANQGSEA. In DNA, the CDR3 is TGCAGCGTTAGAGGACTGGGCCCCTACAATGAGCAGTTCTTC. Encoded protein: CSVRGLGPYNEQFF.

A single count supports this clone. This rearrangement joins TRBV18 to TRBJ2-1; TRBD1 matches at 10 bases. J gave up 7 bases and V 1 base, and 7 bases lay outside the gene matches. The CDR3 is 16 amino acids. The germline V gene encodes CDR1 KGHSH and CDR2 LQKENI. For the CDR3, the DNA is TGTGCCAGCTCACCACAGGGAGGACAGGGGGTAAATGAGCAGTTCTTC. Its translation is CASSPQGGQGVNEQFF.

The V call is TRBV18, the J call TRBJ2-3; 7 nucleotides align to TRBD2. Germline V gene sequence: CDR1 KGHSH, CDR2 LQKENI. This CDR3 spans 14 amino acids. The junction had 6 bases not matched to a gene; V was cut back by 3 bases and J by 6 bases. This CDR3 reads CASSPPGLTDTQYF. The CDR3 DNA is TGTGCCAGCTCACCCCCGGGACTAACGGATACGCAGTATTTT.

V is TRBV29-1 and J is TRBJ1-3; possibly TRBD1 for D (5 bases). Per germline, CDR1 SQVTM and CDR2 ANQGSEA. V was trimmed by 0 bases and J by 4 bases, leaving 7 bases between them. The CDR3 runs to 13 residues. CDR3 in amino acids: CSVEDRVGNTIYF. The CDR3 bases are TGCAGCGTTGAAGACAGGGTGGGAAACACCATATATTTT.

This clone has just one count. The chain couples TRBV18 to TRBJ1-1, with 7 positions matching TRBD1. Unmatched junction bases numbered 1, after V lost 3 bases and J lost 0 bases. Per the germline V gene, CDR1 is KGHSH and CDR2 is LQKENI. The CDR3 runs to 14 residues. CDR3 protein: CASSPTGMNTEAFF. CDR3 DNA sequence: TGTGCCAGCTCACCGACAGGGATGAACACTGAAGCTTTCTTT.

This clone has just a few counts. The V gene is TRBV13, the J gene TRBJ2-5, with D possibly TRBD2 on 5 matching bases. Trimming cost V 0 bases and J 0 bases, with 20 bases left between them. Per the germline V gene, CDR1 is PRHDT and CDR2 is FYEKMQ (reference sequence). This CDR3 has 19 residues. The CDR3 region is CASSLGPGSFPPHQETQYF. CDR3 nucleotide sequence: TGTGCCAGCAGCTTAGGCCCGGGGAGCTTCCCCCCCCACCAAGAGACCCAGTACTTC.

The chain links TRBV5-4 to TRBJ2-3; unclear D gene. CDR1 and CDR2 from the germline V gene are SGHNT and YYREEE (reference sequence). Trimming took 2 bases from V and 2 from J, leaving 6 bases between them. This CDR3 is 13 amino acids long. For the CDR3, the DNA is TGTGCCAGCAGCTTAATCCTCACAGATACGCAGTATTTT. Translated: CASSLILTDTQYF.

This chain joins TRBV2 and TRBJ1-2; the D is unclear. Between the trimmed V and J ends, which lost 5 bases and 4 bases, there was a span of 14 bases. CDR1 is SNHLY, CDR2 FYNNEI, per germline. The CDR3 loop spans 14 amino acids. Here the CDR3 reads CASSSLVTGYGYTF. CDR3 DNA sequence: TGTGCCAGCAGTTCCCTCGTGACGGGCTATGGCTACACCTTC. Using reference TRBV2 and TRBJ1-2 for the parts outside the CDR3, the full variable domain is EPEVTQTPSHQVTQMGQEVILRCVPISNHLYFYWYRQILGQKVEFLVSFYNNEISEKSEIFDDQFSVERPDGSNFTLKIRSTKLEDSAMYFCASSSLVTGYGYTFGSGTRLTVV.

The rearrangement joins TRBV18 to TRBJ2-7; 10 nucleotides agree with TRBD2. Trimming took 3 bases from V and 5 from J; bases not matched to a gene: 10. This CDR3 contains 16 residues. Germline V lookup: CDR1 KGHSH, CDR2 LQKENI. The CDR3 DNA is TGTGCCAGCTCACCGCAAGCGGGAGGGCCTTATAACGAGCAGTACTTC. This gives the protein CASSPQAGGPYNEQYF.

This clone has only one observation. The rearrangement uses TRBV11-3 and TRBJ2-1; TRBD2 matches at 11 bases. CDR1 is SGHNT and CDR2 is YENEEA in the germline V gene. The CDR3 covers 16 residues. V shed 5 bases and J 7 bases; nucleotides not matched to a gene: 10. The chain's CDR3 is CASSLGTSGFGNEQFF. CDR3 DNA sequence: TGTGCCAGCAGCCTGGGGACTAGCGGCTTTGGGAATGAGCAGTTCTTC.

The CDR3 loop reads CASSYRRDRVETQYF. CDR3 nucleotide sequence: TGTGCCAGCAGTTACCGCCGTGACAGGGTTGAGACCCAGTACTTC. This chain links TRBV6-5 with TRBJ2-5, with 7 bases matching TRBD1. The ends lost 2 bases at V and 5 bases at J; junction bases unmatched: 8. The CDR3 loop spans 15 amino acids. The germline V gene encodes CDR1 MNHEY and CDR2 SVGAGI.

The gene calls are TRBV24-1 and TRBJ1-2, with TRBD1 matching over 9 bases. With V trimmed by 1 base and J by 4 bases, 6 bases remained unmatched. CDR1 is KGHDR, CDR2 SFDVKD, per germline. This CDR3 spans 16 amino acids. The CDR3, as DNA: TGTGCCACCAGTGATTTTTCGCGACAGGGGGGCTATGGCTACACCTTC. Its protein is CATSDFSRQGGYGYTF.